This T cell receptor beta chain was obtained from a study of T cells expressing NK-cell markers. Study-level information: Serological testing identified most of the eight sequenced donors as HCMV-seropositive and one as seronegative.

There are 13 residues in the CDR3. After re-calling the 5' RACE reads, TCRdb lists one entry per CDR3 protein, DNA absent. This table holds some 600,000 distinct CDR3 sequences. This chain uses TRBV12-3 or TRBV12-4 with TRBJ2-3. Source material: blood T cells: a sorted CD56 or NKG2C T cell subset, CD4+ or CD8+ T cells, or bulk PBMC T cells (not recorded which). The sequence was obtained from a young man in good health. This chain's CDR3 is CASSFQGPDTQYF.